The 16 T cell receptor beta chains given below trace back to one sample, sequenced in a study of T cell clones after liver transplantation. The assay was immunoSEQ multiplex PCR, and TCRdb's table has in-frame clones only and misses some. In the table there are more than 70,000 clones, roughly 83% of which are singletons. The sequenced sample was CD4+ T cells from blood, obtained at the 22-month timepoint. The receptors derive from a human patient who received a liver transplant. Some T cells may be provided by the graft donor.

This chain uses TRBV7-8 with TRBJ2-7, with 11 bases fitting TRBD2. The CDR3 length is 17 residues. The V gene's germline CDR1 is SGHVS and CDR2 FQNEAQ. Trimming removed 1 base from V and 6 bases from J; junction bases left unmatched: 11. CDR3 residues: CASSLERTSGFPSEQYF. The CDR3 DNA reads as TGTGCCAGCAGCTTAGAAAGGACTAGCGGGTTCCCTAGCGAGCAGTACTTC.

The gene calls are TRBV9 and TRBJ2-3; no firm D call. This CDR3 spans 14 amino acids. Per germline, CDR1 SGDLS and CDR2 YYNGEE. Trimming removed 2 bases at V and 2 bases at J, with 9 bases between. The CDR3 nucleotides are TGTGCCAGCAGCGTTCTCTCCCTCACAGATACGCAGTATTTT. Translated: CASSVLSLTDTQYF.

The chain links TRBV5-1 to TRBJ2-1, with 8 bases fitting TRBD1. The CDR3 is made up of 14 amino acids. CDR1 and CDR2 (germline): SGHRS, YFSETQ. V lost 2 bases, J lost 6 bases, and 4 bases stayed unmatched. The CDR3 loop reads CASSFQGAVNEQFF. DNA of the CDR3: TGCGCCAGCAGCTTTCAGGGGGCTGTCAATGAGCAGTTCTTC.

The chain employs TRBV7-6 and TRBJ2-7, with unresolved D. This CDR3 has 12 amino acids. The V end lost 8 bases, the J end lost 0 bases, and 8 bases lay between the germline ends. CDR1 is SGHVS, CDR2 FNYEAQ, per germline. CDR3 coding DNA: TGTGCCAGCGGAAATTCCTCCTACGAGCAGTACTTC. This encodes CASGNSSYEQYF.

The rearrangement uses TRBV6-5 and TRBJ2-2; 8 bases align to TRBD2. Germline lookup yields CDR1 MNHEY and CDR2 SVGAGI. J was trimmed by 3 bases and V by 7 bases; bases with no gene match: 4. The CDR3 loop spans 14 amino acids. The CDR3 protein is CASMGGGYTGELFF. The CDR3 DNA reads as TGTGCCAGCATGGGCGGGGGGTACACCGGGGAGCTGTTTTTT.

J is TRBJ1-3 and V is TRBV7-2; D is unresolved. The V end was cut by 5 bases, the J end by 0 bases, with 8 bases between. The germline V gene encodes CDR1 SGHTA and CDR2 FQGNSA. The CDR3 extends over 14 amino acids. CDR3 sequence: CASSPAGSGNTIYF. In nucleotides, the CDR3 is TGTGCCAGCAGCCCAGCGGGCTCTGGAAACACCATATATTTT.

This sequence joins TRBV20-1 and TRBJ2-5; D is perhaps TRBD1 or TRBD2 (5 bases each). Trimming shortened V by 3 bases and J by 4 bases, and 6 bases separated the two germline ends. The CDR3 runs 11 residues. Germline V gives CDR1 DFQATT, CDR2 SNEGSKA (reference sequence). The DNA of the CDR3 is TGCAGTGCTAGCGGGGCAGAGACCCAGTACTTC. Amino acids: CSASGAETQYF.

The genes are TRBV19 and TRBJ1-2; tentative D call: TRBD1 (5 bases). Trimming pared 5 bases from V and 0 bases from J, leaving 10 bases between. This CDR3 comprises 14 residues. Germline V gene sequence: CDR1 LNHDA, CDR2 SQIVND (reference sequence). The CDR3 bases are TGTGCCAGTAGTCCCGGGACGGCTAACTATGGCTACACCTTC. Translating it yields CASSPGTANYGYTF.

CDR3 region: CASQGGANPYEQYF. In DNA form, the CDR3 reads TGTGCCAGCCAGGGGGGGGCCAACCCCTACGAGCAGTACTTC. The chain couples TRBV2 to TRBJ2-7, with D perhaps assigned TRBD1 or TRBD2 (7 bases each). V dropped 8 bases and J dropped 2 bases, with 16 bases sitting between them. CDR1 and CDR2 from the germline V gene are SNHLY and FYNNEI. The CDR3 loop spans 14 amino acids.

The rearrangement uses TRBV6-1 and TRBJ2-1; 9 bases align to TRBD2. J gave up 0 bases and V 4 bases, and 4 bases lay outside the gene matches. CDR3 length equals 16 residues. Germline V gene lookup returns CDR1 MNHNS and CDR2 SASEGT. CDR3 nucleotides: TGTGCCAGCAGTGGTGGTAGCGGGAGCTCCTACAATGAGCAGTTCTTC. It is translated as CASSGGSGSSYNEQFF.

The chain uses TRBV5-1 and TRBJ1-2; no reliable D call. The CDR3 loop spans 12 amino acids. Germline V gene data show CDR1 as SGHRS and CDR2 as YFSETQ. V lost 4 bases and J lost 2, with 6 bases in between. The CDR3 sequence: CASSKDNYGYTF. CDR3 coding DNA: TGCGCCAGCAGCAAGGACAACTATGGCTACACCTTC.

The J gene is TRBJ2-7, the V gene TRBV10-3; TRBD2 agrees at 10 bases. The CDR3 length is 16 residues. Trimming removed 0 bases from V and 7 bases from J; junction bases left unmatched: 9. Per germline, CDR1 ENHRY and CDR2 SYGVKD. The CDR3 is CAISESGGLASSEQYF. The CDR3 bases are TGTGCCATCAGTGAGTCCGGGGGACTAGCGAGTTCTGAGCAGTACTTC.

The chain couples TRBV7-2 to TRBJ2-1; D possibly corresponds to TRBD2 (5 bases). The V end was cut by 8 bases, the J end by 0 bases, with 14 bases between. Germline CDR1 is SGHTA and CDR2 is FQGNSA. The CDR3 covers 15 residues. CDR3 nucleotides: TGTGCCAGCCGGACCGGGATTAGCTCCTACAATGAGCAGTTCTTC. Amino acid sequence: CASRTGISSYNEQFF.

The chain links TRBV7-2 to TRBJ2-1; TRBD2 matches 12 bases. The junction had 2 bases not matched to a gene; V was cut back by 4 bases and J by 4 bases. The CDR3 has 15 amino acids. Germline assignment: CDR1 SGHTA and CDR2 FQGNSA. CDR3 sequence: CASSSGLAGYNEQFF. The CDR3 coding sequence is TGTGCCAGCAGCTCCGGACTAGCGGGGTACAATGAGCAGTTCTTC.

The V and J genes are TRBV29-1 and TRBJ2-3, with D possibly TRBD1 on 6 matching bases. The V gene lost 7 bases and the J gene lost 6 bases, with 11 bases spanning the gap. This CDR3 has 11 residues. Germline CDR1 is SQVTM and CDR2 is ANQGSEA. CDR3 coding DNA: TGCAGCGGGCTACAGGGTGATACGCAGTATTTT. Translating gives CSGLQGDTQYF.

The CDR3 nucleotides read TGTGCCAGCAGGATACAGGGGTCAGATACGCAGTATTTT. Encoded protein: CASRIQGSDTQYF. The chain employs TRBV7-2 and TRBJ2-3; 7 positions match TRBD1. The CDR3 is 13 amino acids. Per the germline V gene, CDR1 is SGHTA and CDR2 is FQGNSA. V lost 6 bases, J lost 4 bases, and 4 bases stayed unmatched.